The text below deals with one T cell receptor (beta chain). The ends were cut back, 2 bases at V and 0 bases at J, with 17 bases in the middle. CDR1 SGHAT and CDR2 FQNNGV come from the germline V gene. The CDR3 consists of 18 residues. As processed by the authors: Nucleated cell number was recorded as an estimate derived from reference gene primer amplification. Method: immunoSEQ multiplex PCR; TCRdb's copy keeps in-frame clones and lacks some. V, J and clone size reflect that table, while D and trimming were determined from the DNA. The sample has hundreds of thousands of clones; approximately 90% are singletons. The sample comes from a study of blood T cell repertoires in COVID-19. Symptom resolution, clearance, or two negative PCRs marked donors in Cohort 3 as recovered.

The rearrangement joins TRBV11-2 to TRBJ2-1; weak D call: TRBD1 (6 bases). Material for sequencing was PBMCs or T cells enriched from blood (not recorded which). The receptor comes from a man between 35 and 55 years old who had recovered from COVID-19. Here the CDR3 DNA reads TGTGCCAGCAGCTTATTCGGACAGACGATTAGCTCCTACAATGAGCAGTTCTTC. Translated, it gives CASSLFGQTISSYNEQFF.